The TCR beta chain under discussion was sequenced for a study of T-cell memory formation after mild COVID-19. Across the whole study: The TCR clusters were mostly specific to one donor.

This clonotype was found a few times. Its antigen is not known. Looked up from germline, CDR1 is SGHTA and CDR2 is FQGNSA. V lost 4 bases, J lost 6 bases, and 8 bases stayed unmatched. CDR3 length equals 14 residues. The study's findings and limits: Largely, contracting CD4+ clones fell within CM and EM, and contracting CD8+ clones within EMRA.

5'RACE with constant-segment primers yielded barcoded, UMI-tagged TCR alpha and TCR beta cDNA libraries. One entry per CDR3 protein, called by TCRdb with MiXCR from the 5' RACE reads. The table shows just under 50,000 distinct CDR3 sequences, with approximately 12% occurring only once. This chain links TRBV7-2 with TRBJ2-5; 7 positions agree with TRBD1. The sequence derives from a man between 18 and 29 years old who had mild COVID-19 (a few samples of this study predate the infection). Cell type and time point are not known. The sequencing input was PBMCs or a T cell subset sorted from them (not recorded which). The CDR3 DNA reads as TGTGCCAGCAGCTCATTAGGGGGCACGAAGACCCAGTACTTC. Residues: CASSSLGGTKTQYF.